The source of this T cell receptor (beta chain) is a study of T cell repertoires in cytomegalovirus infection. Study as a whole: Public TCR beta signatures indicated both CMV infection and matching HLA type.

TCRdb re-called the reads with MiXCR, one entry per CDR3 protein. The sample contains roughly 310,000 distinct CDR3 sequences, 25% to 30% of which appear only once. In the case of this clonotype: What it binds is unknown.

V was clipped by 6 bases and J by 6 bases; unmatched bases: 6. From germline, CDR1 is MNHNS and CDR2 SASEGT. The CDR3 covers 15 residues. J is TRBJ2-1 and V is TRBV6-1, with 12 bases identical to TRBD2. The sample in question was cultured PBMCs, obtained from culture after CMV antigen stimulation. The receptor comes from a human donor in good health (CMV status not recorded). Some clones in this sample may be carry-over from other donors' samples. In DNA form, the CDR3 reads TGTGCCAGCAGGGTCCTAGCGGGAGGGCCCAATGAGCAGTTCTTC. This translates into CASRVLAGGPNEQFF.